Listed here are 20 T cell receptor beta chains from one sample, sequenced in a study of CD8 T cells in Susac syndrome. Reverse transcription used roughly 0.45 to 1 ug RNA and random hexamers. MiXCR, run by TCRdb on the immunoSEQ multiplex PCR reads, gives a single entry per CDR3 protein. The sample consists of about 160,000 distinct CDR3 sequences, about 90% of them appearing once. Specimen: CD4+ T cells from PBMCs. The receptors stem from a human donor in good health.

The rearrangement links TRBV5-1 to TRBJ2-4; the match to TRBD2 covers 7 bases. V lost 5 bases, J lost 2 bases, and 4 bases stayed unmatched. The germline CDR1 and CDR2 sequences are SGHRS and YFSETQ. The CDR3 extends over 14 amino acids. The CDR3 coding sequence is TGCGCCAGCAGTATCGGGAGGACCAAAAACATTCAGTACTTC. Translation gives CASSIGRTKNIQYF. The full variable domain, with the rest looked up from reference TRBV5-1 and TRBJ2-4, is KAGVTQTPRYLIKTRGQQVTLSCSPISGHRSVSWYQQTPGQGLQFLFEYFSETQRNKGNFPGRFSGRQFSNSRSEMNVSTLELGDSALYLCASSIGRTKNIQYFGAGTRLSVL.

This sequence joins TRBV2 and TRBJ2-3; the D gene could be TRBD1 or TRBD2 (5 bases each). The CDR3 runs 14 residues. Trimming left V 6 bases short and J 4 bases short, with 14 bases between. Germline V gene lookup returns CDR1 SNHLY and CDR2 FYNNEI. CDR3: CASRAGSSADTQYF. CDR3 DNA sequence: TGTGCCAGCAGGGCAGGGAGTAGCGCAGATACGCAGTATTTT.

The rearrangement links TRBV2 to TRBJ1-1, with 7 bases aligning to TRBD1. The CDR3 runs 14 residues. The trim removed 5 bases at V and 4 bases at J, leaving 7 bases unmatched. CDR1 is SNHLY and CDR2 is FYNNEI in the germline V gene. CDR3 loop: CASSKEAGGTEAFF. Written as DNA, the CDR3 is TGTGCCAGCAGTAAGGAGGCAGGGGGCACTGAAGCTTTCTTT.

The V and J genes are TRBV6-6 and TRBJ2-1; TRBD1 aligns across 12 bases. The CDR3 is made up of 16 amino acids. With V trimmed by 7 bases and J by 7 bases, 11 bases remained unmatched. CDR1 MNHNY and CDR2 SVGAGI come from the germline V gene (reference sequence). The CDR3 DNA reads TGTGCCAGCACCGACGGACCGGGACAGGGGGCTAATGAGCAGTTCTTC. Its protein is CASTDGPGQGANEQFF.

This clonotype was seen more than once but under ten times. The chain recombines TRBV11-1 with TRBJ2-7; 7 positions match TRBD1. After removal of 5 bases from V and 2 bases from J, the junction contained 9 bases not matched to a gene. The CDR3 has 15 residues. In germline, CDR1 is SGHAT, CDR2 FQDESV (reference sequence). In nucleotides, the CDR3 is TGTGCCAGCAGCCCCAGACAGGGAAGCACCTACGAGCAGTACTTC. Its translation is CASSPRQGSTYEQYF.

CDR3 sequence (DNA): TGCAGCGTTGAGGTTGTAGGACTGGGACAGCAGTTCTTC. This codes for CSVEVVGLGQQFF. The gene calls are TRBV29-1 and TRBJ2-1; D possibly matches TRBD1 or TRBD2 (5 bases each). The V end lost 3 bases, the J end lost 11 bases, and 17 bases lay between the germline ends. The CDR3 sequence is 13 residues long. Germline V CDR1 and CDR2: SQVTM, ANQGSEA.

CDR3 DNA sequence: TGTGCCAGCAGCTCCGGTCAAGGGACACTTGATTCACCCCTCCACTTT. Residues: CASSSGQGTLDSPLHF. The chain recombines TRBV5-4 with TRBJ1-6, with D maybe TRBD1 (6 bases). The germline gives CDR1 SGHNT, CDR2 YYREEE (reference sequence). V lost 3 bases and J 8 bases, leaving 18 bases between the germline ends. This CDR3 is built from 16 residues.

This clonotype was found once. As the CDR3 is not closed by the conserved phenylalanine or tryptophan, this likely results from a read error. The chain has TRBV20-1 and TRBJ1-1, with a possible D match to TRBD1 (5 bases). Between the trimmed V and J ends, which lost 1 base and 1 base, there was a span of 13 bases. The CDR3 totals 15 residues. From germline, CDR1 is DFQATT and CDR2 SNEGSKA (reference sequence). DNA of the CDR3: TGCAGTGCTAGAGGGGGGGGGTTAGCGAACACTGAAGCTTTCCTT. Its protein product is CSARGGGLANTEAFL.

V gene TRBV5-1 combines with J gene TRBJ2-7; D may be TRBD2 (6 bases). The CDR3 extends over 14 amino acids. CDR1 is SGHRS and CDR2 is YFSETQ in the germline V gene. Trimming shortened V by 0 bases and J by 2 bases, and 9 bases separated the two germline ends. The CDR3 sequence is CASSLDGSTYEQYF. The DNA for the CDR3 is TGCGCCAGCAGCTTGGACGGGAGCACCTACGAGCAGTACTTC.

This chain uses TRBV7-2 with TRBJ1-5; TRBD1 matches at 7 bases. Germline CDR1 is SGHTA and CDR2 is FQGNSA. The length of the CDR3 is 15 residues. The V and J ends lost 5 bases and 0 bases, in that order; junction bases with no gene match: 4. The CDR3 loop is CASSKQGISNQPQHF. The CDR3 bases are TGTGCCAGCAGCAAACAGGGGATTAGCAATCAGCCCCAGCATTTT.

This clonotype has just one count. The CDR3 here is CSVEGQGDTDTQYF. The CDR3 bases are TGCAGCGTTGAGGGACAGGGTGACACAGATACGCAGTATTTT. The genes are TRBV29-1 and TRBJ2-3; 9 bases are shared with TRBD1. Losses at the gene ends were 3 bases for V and 2 bases for J; bases not matched to a gene: 3. The germline CDR1 and CDR2 sequences are SQVTM and ANQGSEA. The CDR3 totals 14 residues.

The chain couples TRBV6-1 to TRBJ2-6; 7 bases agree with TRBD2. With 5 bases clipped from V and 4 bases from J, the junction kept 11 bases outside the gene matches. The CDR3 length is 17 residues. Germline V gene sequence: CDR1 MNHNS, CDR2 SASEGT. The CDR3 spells CASSLGLSTAGANVLTF. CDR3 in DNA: TGTGCCAGCAGTCTGGGACTAAGTACTGCGGGGGCCAACGTCCTGACTTTC.

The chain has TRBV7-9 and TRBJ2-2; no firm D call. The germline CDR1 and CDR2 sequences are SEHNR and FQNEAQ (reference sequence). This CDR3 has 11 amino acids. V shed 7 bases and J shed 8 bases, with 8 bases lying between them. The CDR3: CASTSTGELFF. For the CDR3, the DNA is TGTGCCAGCACCTCGACAGGGGAGCTGTTTTTT.

The DNA for the CDR3 is TGTGCCAGCAGCTTACAGGGGATTCTTCGCTATGGCTACACCTTC. It codes for CASSLQGILRYGYTF. V and J are TRBV7-2 and TRBJ1-2; possible D gene TRBD1, 6 bases. Germline V gene lookup returns CDR1 SGHTA and CDR2 FQGNSA. V lost 2 bases to trimming and J lost 4 bases, with 14 bases between them. This CDR3 has 15 amino acids.

The CDR3 sequence: CASSQASGTGAYEQYF. CDR3 nucleotide sequence: TGCGCCAGCAGCCAAGCATCCGGGACAGGGGCCTACGAGCAGTACTTC. The V call is TRBV4-1, the J call TRBJ2-7, with 10 bases matching TRBD1. The CDR3 sequence is 16 residues long. Germline CDR1 is MGHRA and CDR2 is YSYEKL. The ends lost 1 base at V and 2 bases at J; junction bases unmatched: 5.

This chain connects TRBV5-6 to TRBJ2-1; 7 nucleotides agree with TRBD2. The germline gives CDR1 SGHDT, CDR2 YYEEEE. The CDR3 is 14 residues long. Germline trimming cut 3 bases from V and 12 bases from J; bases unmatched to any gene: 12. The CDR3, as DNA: TGTGCCAGCAGCTCGGAGAACAGAGGGAGGGTGCAGTTCTTC. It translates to CASSSENRGRVQFF.

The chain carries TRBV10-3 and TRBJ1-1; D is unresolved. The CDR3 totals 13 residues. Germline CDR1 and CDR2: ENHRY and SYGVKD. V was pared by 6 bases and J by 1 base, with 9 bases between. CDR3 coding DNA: TGTGCCATCAGCGCCGTGCGGAACACTGAAGCTTTCTTT. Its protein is CAISAVRNTEAFF.

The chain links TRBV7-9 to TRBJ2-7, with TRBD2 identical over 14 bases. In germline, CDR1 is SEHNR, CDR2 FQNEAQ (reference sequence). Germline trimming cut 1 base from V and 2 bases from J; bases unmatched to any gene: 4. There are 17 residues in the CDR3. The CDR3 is CASSLGLAGGSPYEQYF. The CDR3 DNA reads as TGTGCCAGCAGCTTAGGACTAGCGGGAGGGTCTCCCTACGAGCAGTACTTC.

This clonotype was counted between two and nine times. The CDR3 nucleotides read TGTGCCAGCAGCTTTGACAGGGGGCAAGAGACCCAGTACTTC. Residues: CASSFDRGQETQYF. This sequence joins TRBV7-2 and TRBJ2-5, with 9 bases matching TRBD1. CDR1 and CDR2 from the germline V gene are SGHTA and FQGNSA. This CDR3 has 14 residues. V dropped 3 bases and J dropped 2; count of bases not matched to a gene: 1.

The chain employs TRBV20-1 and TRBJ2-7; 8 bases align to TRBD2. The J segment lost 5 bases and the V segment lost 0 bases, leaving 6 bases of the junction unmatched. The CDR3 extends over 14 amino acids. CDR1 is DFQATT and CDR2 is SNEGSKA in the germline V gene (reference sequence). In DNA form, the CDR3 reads TGCAGTGCTAGAGAGACCGGGAGGGCCAACGAGCAGTACTTC. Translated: CSARETGRANEQYF.